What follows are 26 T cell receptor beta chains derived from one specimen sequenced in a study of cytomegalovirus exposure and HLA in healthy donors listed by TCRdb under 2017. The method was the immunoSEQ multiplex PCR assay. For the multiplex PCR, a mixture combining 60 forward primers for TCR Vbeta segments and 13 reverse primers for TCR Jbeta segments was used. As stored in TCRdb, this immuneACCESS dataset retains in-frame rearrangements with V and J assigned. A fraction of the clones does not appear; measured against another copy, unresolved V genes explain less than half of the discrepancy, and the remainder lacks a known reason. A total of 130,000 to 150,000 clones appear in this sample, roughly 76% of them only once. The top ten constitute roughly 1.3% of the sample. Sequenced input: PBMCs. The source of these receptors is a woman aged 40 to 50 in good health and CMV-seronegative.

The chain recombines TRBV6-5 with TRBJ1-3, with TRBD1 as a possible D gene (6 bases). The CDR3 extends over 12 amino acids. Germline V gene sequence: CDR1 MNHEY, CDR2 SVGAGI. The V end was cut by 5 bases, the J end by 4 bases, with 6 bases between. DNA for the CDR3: TGTGCCAGCAGTGACAGGGGAAACACCATATATTTT. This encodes CASSDRGNTIYF.

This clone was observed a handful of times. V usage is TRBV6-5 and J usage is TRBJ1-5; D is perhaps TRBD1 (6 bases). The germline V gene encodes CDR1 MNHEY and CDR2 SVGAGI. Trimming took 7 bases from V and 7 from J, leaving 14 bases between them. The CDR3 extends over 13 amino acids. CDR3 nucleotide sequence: TGTGCCAGCACTAAAGGTAGGGGGCAGCCCCAGCATTTT. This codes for CASTKGRGQPQHF.

CDR3 DNA sequence: TGTGCCAGCAGTTCCCCTCCCGGGCGGGGGGGTCGATCGGGTAATGAGCAGTTCTTC. It encodes CASSSPPGRGGRSGNEQFF. This sequence joins TRBV28 and TRBJ2-1; 9 bases map to TRBD2. This CDR3 has 19 residues. The V segment lost 4 bases and the J segment 7 bases; nucleotides outside the gene matches: 20. Germline CDR1 is MDHEN and CDR2 is SYDVKM.

CDR3 sequence: CASSYGTSGGASEQFF. The CDR3 DNA sequence: TGTGCCAGCAGTTACGGGACTAGCGGGGGGGCTAGTGAGCAGTTCTTC. The chain combines TRBV6-6 with TRBJ2-1; 16 positions match TRBD2. The CDR3 extends over 16 amino acids. The germline CDR1 and CDR2 sequences are MNHNY and SVGAGI (reference sequence). J gave up 9 bases and V 2 bases, and 4 bases lay outside the gene matches.

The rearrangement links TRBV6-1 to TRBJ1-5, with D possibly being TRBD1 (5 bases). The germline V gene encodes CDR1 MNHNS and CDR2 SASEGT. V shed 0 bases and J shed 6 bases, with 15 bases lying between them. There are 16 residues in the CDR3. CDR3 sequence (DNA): TGTGCCAGCAGTGAAGCGAGCGCGTCAAGGGGTCAGCCCCAGCATTTT. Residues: CASSEASASRGQPQHF.

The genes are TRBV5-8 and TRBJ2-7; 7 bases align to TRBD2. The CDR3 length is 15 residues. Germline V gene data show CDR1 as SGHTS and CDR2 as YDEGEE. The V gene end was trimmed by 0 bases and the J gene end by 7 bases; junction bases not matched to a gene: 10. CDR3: CASSLVGGDHWEQYV. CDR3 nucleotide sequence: TGTGCCAGCAGCTTGGTGGGGGGGGACCACTGGGAGCAGTACGTC.

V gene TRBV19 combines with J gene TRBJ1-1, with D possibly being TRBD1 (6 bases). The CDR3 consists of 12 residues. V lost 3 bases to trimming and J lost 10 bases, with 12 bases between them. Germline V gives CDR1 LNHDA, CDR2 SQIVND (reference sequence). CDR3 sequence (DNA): TGTGCCAGTAGTATTCAGGGGATGGTAGCTTTCTTT. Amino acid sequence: CASSIQGMVAFF.

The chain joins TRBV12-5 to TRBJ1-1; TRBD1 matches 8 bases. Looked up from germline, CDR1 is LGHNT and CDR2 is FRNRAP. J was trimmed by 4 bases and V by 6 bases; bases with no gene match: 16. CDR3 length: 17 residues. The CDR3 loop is CASGAPGQGFFSTEAFF. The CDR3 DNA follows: TGTGCTAGTGGCGCGCCTGGACAGGGTTTTTTTTCCACTGAAGCTTTCTTT.

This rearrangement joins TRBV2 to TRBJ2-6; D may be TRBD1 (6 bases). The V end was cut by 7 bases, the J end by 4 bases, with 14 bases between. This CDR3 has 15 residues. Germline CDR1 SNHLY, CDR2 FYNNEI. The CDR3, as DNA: TGTGCCAGCATTCCACAGGGCCCCGGGGCCAACGTCCTGACTTTC. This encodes CASIPQGPGANVLTF.

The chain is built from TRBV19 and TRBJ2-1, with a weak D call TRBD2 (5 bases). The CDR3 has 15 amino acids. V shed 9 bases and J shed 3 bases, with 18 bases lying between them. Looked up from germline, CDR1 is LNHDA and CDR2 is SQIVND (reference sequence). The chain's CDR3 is CARCNEMTNYNEQFF. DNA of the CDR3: TGTGCCAGGTGTAATGAGATGACTAACTACAATGAGCAGTTCTTC.

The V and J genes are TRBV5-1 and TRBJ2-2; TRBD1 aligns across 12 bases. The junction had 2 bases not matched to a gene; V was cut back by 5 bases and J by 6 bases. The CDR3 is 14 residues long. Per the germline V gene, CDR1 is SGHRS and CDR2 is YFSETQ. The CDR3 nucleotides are TGCGCCAGCAGGGGACAGGGGGCGGCCGGGGAGCTGTTTTTT. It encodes CASRGQGAAGELFF. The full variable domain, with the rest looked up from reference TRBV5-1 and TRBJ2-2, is KAGVTQTPRYLIKTRGQQVTLSCSPISGHRSVSWYQQTPGQGLQFLFEYFSETQRNKGNFPGRFSGRQFSNSRSEMNVSTLELGDSALYLCASRGQGAAGELFFGEGSRLTVL.

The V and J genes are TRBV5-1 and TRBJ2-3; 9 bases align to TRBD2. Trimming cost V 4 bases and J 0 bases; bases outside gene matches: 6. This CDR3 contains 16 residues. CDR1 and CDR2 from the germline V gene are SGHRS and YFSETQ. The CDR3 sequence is CASSAAGGTSTDTQYF. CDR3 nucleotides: TGCGCCAGCAGCGCGGCGGGGGGGACTAGCACAGATACGCAGTATTTT.

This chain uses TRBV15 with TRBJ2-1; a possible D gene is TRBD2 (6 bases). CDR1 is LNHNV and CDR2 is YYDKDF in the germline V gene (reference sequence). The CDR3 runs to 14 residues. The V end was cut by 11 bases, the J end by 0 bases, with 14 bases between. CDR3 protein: CAAGISNSYNEQFF. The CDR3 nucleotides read TGTGCCGCGGGGATAAGCAACTCCTACAATGAGCAGTTCTTC.

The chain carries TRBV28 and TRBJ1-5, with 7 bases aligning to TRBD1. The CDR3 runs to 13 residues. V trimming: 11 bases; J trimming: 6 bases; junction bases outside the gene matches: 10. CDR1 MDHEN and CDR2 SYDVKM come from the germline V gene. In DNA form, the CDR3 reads TGTGCCTCACGGGAGGGGGCAGGTCAGCCCCAGCATTTT. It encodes CASREGAGQPQHF.

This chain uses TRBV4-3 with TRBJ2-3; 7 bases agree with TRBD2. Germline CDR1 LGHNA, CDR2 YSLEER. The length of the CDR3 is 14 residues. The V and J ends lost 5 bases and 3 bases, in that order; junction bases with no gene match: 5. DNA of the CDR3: TGCGCCAGCAGCTCTCGCGGGGGAACAGATACGCAGTATTTT. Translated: CASSSRGGTDTQYF.

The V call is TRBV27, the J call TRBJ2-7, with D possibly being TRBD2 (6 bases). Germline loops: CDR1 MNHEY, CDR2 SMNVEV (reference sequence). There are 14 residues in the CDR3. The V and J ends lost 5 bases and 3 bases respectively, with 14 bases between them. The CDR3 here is CASSEEGRNYEQYF. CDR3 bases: TGTGCCAGCAGTGAGGAGGGCAGGAACTACGAGCAGTACTTC.

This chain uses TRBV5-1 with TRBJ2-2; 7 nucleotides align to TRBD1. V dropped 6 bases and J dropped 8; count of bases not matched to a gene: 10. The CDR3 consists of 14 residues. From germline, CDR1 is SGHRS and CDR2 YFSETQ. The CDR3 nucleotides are TGCGCCAGCAATTTGGCAGGGGGTTCAGGGGAGCTGTTTTTT. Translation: CASNLAGGSGELFF.

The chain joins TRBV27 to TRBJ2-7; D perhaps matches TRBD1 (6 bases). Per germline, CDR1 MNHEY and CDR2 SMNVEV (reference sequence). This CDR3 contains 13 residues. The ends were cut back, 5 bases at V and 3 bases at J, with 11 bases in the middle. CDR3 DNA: TGTGCCAGCAGTCCCTCGGACAGCTACGAGCAGTACGTC. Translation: CASSPSDSYEQYV.

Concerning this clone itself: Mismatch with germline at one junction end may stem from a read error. The CDR3 DNA reads TGTTCCAGCAGCCCGCTAGACAGTCCCTACGAGCAGTACTTC. This encodes CSSSPLDSPYEQYF. V and J are TRBV7-9 and TRBJ2-7; a possible D gene is TRBD1 (5 bases). Germline-derived CDR1 and CDR2 are SEHNR and FQNEAQ (reference sequence). The CDR3 has 14 amino acids.

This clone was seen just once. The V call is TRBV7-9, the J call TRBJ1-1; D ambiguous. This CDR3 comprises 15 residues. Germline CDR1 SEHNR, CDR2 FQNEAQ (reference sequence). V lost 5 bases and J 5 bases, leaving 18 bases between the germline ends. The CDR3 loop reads CASSQPPYVGTEAFF. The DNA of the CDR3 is TGTGCCAGCAGCCAACCCCCCTACGTCGGGACTGAAGCTTTCTTT. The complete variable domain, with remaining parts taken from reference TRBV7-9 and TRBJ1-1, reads DTGVSQNPRHKITKRGQNVTFRCDPISEHNRLYWYRQTLGQGPEFLTYFQNEAQLEKSRLLSDRFSAERPKGSFSTLEIQRTEQGDSAMYLCASSQPPYVGTEAFFGQGTRLTVV.

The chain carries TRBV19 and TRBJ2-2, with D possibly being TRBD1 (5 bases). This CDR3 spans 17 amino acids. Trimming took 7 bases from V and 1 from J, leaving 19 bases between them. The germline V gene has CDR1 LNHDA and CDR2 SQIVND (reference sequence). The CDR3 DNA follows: TGTGCCAGTACCTTATACCCCGGACATGTGAACACCGGGGAGCTGTTTTTT. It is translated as CASTLYPGHVNTGELFF.

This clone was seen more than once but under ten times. In nucleotides, the CDR3 is TGTGCCAGCAGCTTCAGCGCTTGGGCTGAAGCTTTCTTT. It encodes CASSFSAWAEAFF. The V and J genes are TRBV7-6 and TRBJ1-1; D is unclear. CDR1 and CDR2 from the germline V gene are SGHVS and FNYEAQ. This CDR3 comprises 13 residues. Trimming removed 3 bases from V and 6 bases from J, with 11 bases in between.

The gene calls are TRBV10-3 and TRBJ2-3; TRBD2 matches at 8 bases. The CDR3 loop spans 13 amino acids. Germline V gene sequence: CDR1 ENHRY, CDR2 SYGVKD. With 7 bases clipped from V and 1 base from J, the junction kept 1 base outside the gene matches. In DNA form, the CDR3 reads TGTGCCATCAATAGCGGGGGCACAGATACGCAGTATTTT. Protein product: CAINSGGTDTQYF.

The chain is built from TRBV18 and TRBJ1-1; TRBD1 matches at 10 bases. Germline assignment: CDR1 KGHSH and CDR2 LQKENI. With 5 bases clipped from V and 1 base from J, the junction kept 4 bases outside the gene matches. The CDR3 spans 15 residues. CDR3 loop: CASSSGQGWNTEAFF. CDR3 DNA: TGTGCCAGCTCATCGGGACAGGGGTGGAACACTGAAGCTTTCTTT.

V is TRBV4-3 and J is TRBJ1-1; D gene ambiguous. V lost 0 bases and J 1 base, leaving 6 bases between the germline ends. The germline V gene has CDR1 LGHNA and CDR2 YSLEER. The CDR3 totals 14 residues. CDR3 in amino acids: CASSQDSGNTEAFF. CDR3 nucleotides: TGCGCCAGCAGCCAAGATTCAGGGAACACTGAAGCTTTCTTT.

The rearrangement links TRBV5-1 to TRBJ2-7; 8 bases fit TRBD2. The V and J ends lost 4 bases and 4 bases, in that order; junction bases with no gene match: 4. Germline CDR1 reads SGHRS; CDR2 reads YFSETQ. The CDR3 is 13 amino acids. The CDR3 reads CASSPGGGYEQYF. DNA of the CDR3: TGCGCCAGCAGCCCCGGGGGGGGATACGAGCAGTACTTC.